This T cell receptor beta chain is drawn from a study of monozygotic twins with inflammatory bowel disease. Study findings and constraints: Support for a single strong signal or clonotype associated with IBD was absent.

Points on this clonotype: Its antigen is not known.

TCRdb reworked the 5' RACE reads into one entry per CDR3 protein, no DNA. This table holds approximately 330,000 distinct CDR3 sequences. CDR3 size: 17 residues. Germline CDR1 and CDR2: MRHNA and SNTAGT. This clonotype was obtained from a human donor with ulcerative colitis or Crohn's disease, or a healthy co-twin of an affected twin (not recorded which). The sequencing input was blood. The chain recombines TRBV6-4 with TRBJ2-1; there is no DNA to check the TCRdb D call of TRBD2. CDR3: CASSDPLAGLLYNEQFF.